This TCR beta chain was recovered during a study of molecular identifiers for immune sequencing clone quantification. Study summary: Replicate runs used RNA from roughly 20,000 or 100,000 naive CD8 cells, which was split five ways into aliquots, and four of those aliquots were then sequenced.

A CD8+CD4-CCR7+CD45RA+ gate was used to sort naive CD8 T cells. TCRdb reprocessed the PCR reads with MiXCR, giving one entry per CDR3 protein. The sample has hundreds of thousands of distinct CDR3 sequences, 20% to 25% seen once; the top ten hold approximately 0.8%. This clonotype was counted only a few times. Its specificity is not known. Germline V CDR1 and CDR2: LGHDT, YNNKEL (reference sequence). Trimming cost V 0 bases and J 7 bases, with 25 bases left between them. The CDR3 loop spans 19 amino acids. The study, taken as a whole, reports: Spiked Jurkat TCR RNA equal to one cell could reportedly be picked out among one million naive cells. Sharing of a barcode by identical TCR molecules could cause highly expanded clone sizes to be underestimated.

The sequenced sample consisted of naive CD8+ T cells from blood, with Jurkat cell RNA spiked in. Subset defined: FACS-sorted CD8+CD4-CCR7+CD45RA+ naive T cells. The rearrangement uses TRBV3-1 and TRBJ2-1; weak D call: TRBD2 (6 bases). This clonotype originated in a human donor in good health. Some libraries in this study had Jurkat cell RNA spiked in. CDR3 bases: TGTGCCAGCAGCCAAGATTTCGGCGGGACTCCATCATCGGGGAATGAGCAGTTCTTC. Amino acid sequence: CASSQDFGGTPSSGNEQFF.